This T cell receptor beta chain was recovered during a study of CD8 T cells in Susac syndrome (dated by TCRdb to 2018 to 2020). Background for the entire study: Repertoire sequencing was used to test whether CD8+ T cell activation and differentiation in Susac syndrome was antigen driven. General study outcomes and caveats: The study acknowledged that relatively few individuals were included in the TCR sequencing and HLA analysis.

As regards this clonotype: The antigen it recognizes is unknown. Per-base quality was not reported, and no clone a single base away is much larger than it.

RNA was extracted using the RNeasy kit, and about 0.45 to 1 microgram was reverse transcribed with random hexamers. The immunoSEQ multiplex PCR assay, which covers 54 Vbeta and 13 Jbeta segments, was used to amplify TCR beta CDR3 regions. To correct PCR amplification bias, a synthetic template baseline was used for both primer optimization and computational correction. From the authors' description of their analysis: Reads were assigned to V, D and J genes according to IMGT and analyzed in immunoSEQ Analyzer, with only productive sequences retained. To calculate clonality, Shannon entropy was normalized by log2 of the number of productive unique sequences and then subtracted from one. Public and private clones were assessed among the 100 most prevalent clones of each patient and control. Clones were defined as Susac-specific if absent from the healthy and MS cohorts, from roughly 1,100 published viral clones and from other ImmuneACCESS disease sequences. TCRdb reprocessing: public reads trimmed at Q25 with fastp, clones called with MiXCR, in-frame beta chains kept. Identical CDR3 proteins give one entry, which carries the most common genes and DNA. For this entry, the V and J calls and clone size follow TCRdb and not the study's own pipeline. Counted in this sample were around 230,000 distinct CDR3 sequences; approximately 95% of them appeared once. 0.085% to 0.1% of the sample lies in the top ten.

Peripheral blood CD8+ and CD4+ T cells from healthy donors, Susac syndrome patients and multiple sclerosis patients were profiled by high-throughput TCR beta sequencing. Treatment-naive patients with stable or active relapsing-remitting disease fulfilling revised McDonald criteria were used as multiple sclerosis controls. Bulk CD8+ and CD4+ T cells were purified by magnetic negative isolation, while CD8+ TEMRA cells were enriched using FACS. Blood was drawn into EDTA tubes, processed within 24 hours, and PBMCs were isolated by density gradient centrifugation. PBMCs destined for TCR sequencing were cryopreserved in liquid nitrogen and later thawed in a 37 °C water bath. The sorted or isolated CD4+, CD8+ and CD8+ TEMRA cells had a purity of 90% or higher. The CDR1 and CDR2 encoded by the germline V gene (reference sequence) are LNHNV and YYDKDF. From the cysteine through the phenylalanine, the CDR3 covers 13 amino acids. Of all the DNA, just the CDR3 is kept, 39 bases in frame from base 1. The junction shows trimming of 8 bases on V and 11 bases on J, plus 18 bases between the germline ends.

The specimen was CD4+ T cells from PBMCs. This receptor chain uses TRBV15 and TRBJ2-2; the D gene cannot be named for sure. This clonotype was sampled from a human donor with multiple sclerosis. The encoded CDR3 is CATGSDGRIELFF. The sequenced DNA is TGTGCCACCGGATCCGATGGGCGGATCGAGCTGTTTTTT.